What follows are 17 T cell receptor beta chains derived from one specimen sequenced in a study of T cell responses to AZD1222 COVID-19 vaccine. The protocol was immunoSEQ multiplex PCR, while the TCRdb copy is restricted to in-frame clones and leaves out a portion. Here the sample spans approximately 100,000 clones, 91% being singletons. Sequenced material: peripheral blood, taken on day 0 of AZD1222 vaccination. The receptors shown here come from an adult in good health.

The genes are TRBV20-1 and TRBJ2-3, with 11 bases matching TRBD2. V gave up 3 bases and J gave up 1 base; unmatched junction bases: 3. Germline CDR1 reads DFQATT; CDR2 reads SNEGSKA (reference sequence). This CDR3 comprises 15 residues. This chain's CDR3 is CSASVLAGGTDTQYF. The CDR3 DNA is TGCAGTGCTAGTGTACTAGCGGGGGGCACAGATACGCAGTATTTT.

The chain joins TRBV18 to TRBJ2-6; 7 bases line up with TRBD1. The CDR3 consists of 19 residues. The J segment lost 4 bases and the V segment lost 3 bases, leaving 15 bases of the junction unmatched. Germline V lookup: CDR1 KGHSH, CDR2 LQKENI. The CDR3, as DNA: TGTGCCAGCTCACCTGTGACAGGGACAGCGTCACCCGGGGCCAACGTCCTGACTTTC. It yields the protein CASSPVTGTASPGANVLTF.

V is TRBV6-5 and J is TRBJ1-4, with D possibly being TRBD1 (6 bases). The V end lost 1 base, the J end lost 7 bases, and 13 bases lay between the germline ends. Germline loops: CDR1 MNHEY, CDR2 SVGAGI. The CDR3 is made up of 15 amino acids. The CDR3 DNA reads as TGTGCCAGCAGTTACTTGGGGGGCCCTCTTGAAAAACTGTTTTTT. This gives the protein CASSYLGGPLEKLFF.

This rearrangement joins TRBV9 to TRBJ1-2, with D possibly matching TRBD1 (6 bases). The germline CDR1 and CDR2 sequences are SGDLS and YYNGEE. CDR3 length equals 15 residues. V was trimmed by 3 bases and J by 4 bases, leaving 16 bases between them. The CDR3 DNA reads as TGTGCCAGCAGCGGACGGACAGCGAGGGGCTATGGCTACACCTTC. The encoded protein is CASSGRTARGYGYTF. The full variable domain, in which reference TRBV9 and TRBJ1-2 provide the parts outside the CDR3, is DSGVTQTPKHLITATGQRVTLRCSPRSGDLSVYWYQQSLDQGLQFLIQYYNGEERAKGNILERFSAQQFPDLHSELNLSSLELGDSALYFCASSGRTARGYGYTFGSGTRLTVV.

This chain uses TRBV7-9 with TRBJ1-4; 7 nucleotides agree with TRBD1. Per germline, CDR1 SEHNR and CDR2 FQNEAQ (reference sequence). V shed 6 bases and J 2 bases; nucleotides not matched to a gene: 6. There are 15 residues in the CDR3. The CDR3 region has the DNA TGTGCCAGCAGTCCTACAGGGGTCACTAATGAAAAACTGTTTTTT. The encoded protein is CASSPTGVTNEKLFF.

This clone was found once. V gene TRBV5-1 combines with J gene TRBJ2-5; 13 positions match TRBD2. Germline CDR1 and CDR2: SGHRS and YFSETQ. The CDR3 has 16 residues. With V trimmed by 4 bases and J by 2 bases, 5 bases remained unmatched. The CDR3 sequence: CASSPGTSGEQETQYF. The CDR3 nucleotides read TGCGCCAGCAGCCCCGGGACTAGCGGGGAACAAGAGACCCAGTACTTC.

This rearrangement joins TRBV28 to TRBJ1-5; 12 nucleotides line up with TRBD1. The CDR3 covers 16 residues. Germline assignment: CDR1 MDHEN and CDR2 SYDVKM. V lost 4 bases and J lost 7; bases outside the gene matches: 8. CDR3 nucleotides: TGTGCCAGCAGTTCTTTCGGGACAGGGGGCGAACAGCCCCAGCATTTT. Its translation: CASSSFGTGGEQPQHF.

The chain joins TRBV27 to TRBJ2-5; TRBD1 matches at 10 bases. The CDR3 loop spans 14 amino acids. Germline V gene data show CDR1 as MNHEY and CDR2 as SMNVEV (reference sequence). Trimming cost V 6 bases and J 1 base; bases outside gene matches: 2. The CDR3: CASSWDRGQETQYF. For the CDR3, the DNA is TGTGCCAGCAGCTGGGACAGGGGCCAAGAGACCCAGTACTTC.

This clone occurred once. The chain employs TRBV9 and TRBJ2-5, with TRBD2 matching over 7 bases. The germline gives CDR1 SGDLS, CDR2 YYNGEE. V dropped 0 bases and J dropped 0; count of bases not matched to a gene: 2. The CDR3 extends over 15 amino acids. CDR3 in DNA: TGTGCCAGCAGCGTAGGGGAGGGGTACCAAGAGACCCAGTACTTC. Amino acids: CASSVGEGYQETQYF.

V and J are TRBV7-3 and TRBJ2-1, with 7 nucleotides matching TRBD2. The CDR3 consists of 14 residues. Germline V gene sequence: CDR1 SGHTA, CDR2 FQGTGA. V shed 5 bases, J shed 7 bases, and the junction held 8 bases outside the gene matches. The CDR3 loop is CASSPTGGMNEQFF. The CDR3 coding sequence is TGTGCCAGCAGCCCTACGGGGGGAATGAATGAGCAGTTCTTC.

The chain recombines TRBV7-9 with TRBJ1-4, with D tentatively TRBD1 (6 bases). CDR3 size: 16 residues. Trimming cost V 5 bases and J 1 base, with 14 bases left between them. Germline V gene data show CDR1 as SEHNR and CDR2 as FQNEAQ (reference sequence). DNA for the CDR3: TGTGCCAGCAGCGATGACAGGCGCATAACTAATGAAAAACTGTTTTTT. Its protein is CASSDDRRITNEKLFF.

The rearrangement links TRBV9 to TRBJ2-2; D is possibly TRBD1 (6 bases). Between the trimmed V and J ends, which lost 3 bases and 0 bases, there was a span of 15 bases. Germline CDR1 SGDLS, CDR2 YYNGEE. CDR3 length equals 17 residues. DNA of the CDR3: TGTGCCAGCAGCGGAACAACAGGGAAAGCGAACACCGGGGAGCTGTTTTTT. Protein: CASSGTTGKANTGELFF.

The chain joins TRBV6-2 or TRBV6-3 to TRBJ1-2, with TRBD1 matching 9 bases. J was trimmed by 9 bases and V by 4 bases; bases with no gene match: 15. The CDR3 spans 16 residues. Germline V gives CDR1 MNHEY, CDR2 SVGEGT. This chain's CDR3 is CASSSPTRTGEGSYTF. The CDR3 DNA sequence: TGTGCCAGCAGTTCTCCGACCCGGACAGGGGAAGGAAGCTACACCTTC.

The V call is TRBV7-9, the J call TRBJ1-1; 7 bases are a match to TRBD1. Germline CDR1 and CDR2: SEHNR and FQNEAQ (reference sequence). This CDR3 region has 14 residues. V was clipped by 5 bases and J by 3 bases; unmatched bases: 6. This CDR3 reads CASSAPRGDTEAFF. The CDR3 DNA is TGTGCCAGCAGCGCACCCAGGGGGGACACTGAAGCTTTCTTT. The full variable domain, rest sourced from reference TRBV7-9 and TRBJ1-1, is DTGVSQNPRHKITKRGQNVTFRCDPISEHNRLYWYRQTLGQGPEFLTYFQNEAQLEKSRLLSDRFSAERPKGSFSTLEIQRTEQGDSAMYLCASSAPRGDTEAFFGQGTRLTVV.

There are a few counts of this clone. The chain is built from TRBV4-2 and TRBJ2-2; 8 bases match TRBD2. After removal of 1 base from V and 5 bases from J, the junction contained 6 bases not matched to a gene. Per germline, CDR1 LGHNA and CDR2 YNFKEQ. This CDR3 comprises 16 residues. CDR3 region: CASSQGGLAGTGELFF. Here the CDR3 DNA reads TGTGCCAGCAGCCAAGGGGGGCTAGCGGGTACCGGGGAGCTGTTTTTT.

This clone occurred once. V gene TRBV6-5 combines with J gene TRBJ1-6; unclear D gene. Deletions cut 8 bases from V and 8 bases from J, with 13 bases between. CDR3 length: 13 residues. Germline lookup yields CDR1 MNHEY and CDR2 SVGAGI. DNA for the CDR3: TGTGCCAGCGCCCGGGATTACTATTCACCCCTCCACTTT. Translated, it gives CASARDYYSPLHF.

CDR3 nucleotide sequence: TGTGCCAGCAGCGTCCCTAGCGGGGGATCCACCGGGGAGCTGTTTTTT. This encodes CASSVPSGGSTGELFF. The rearrangement links TRBV9 to TRBJ2-2; 10 bases align to TRBD2. The CDR3 runs 16 residues. Germline trimming cut 2 bases from V and 4 bases from J; bases unmatched to any gene: 5. Germline V gives CDR1 SGDLS, CDR2 YYNGEE.